These 20 T cell receptor beta chains were all obtained from the same sample, sequenced in a study of shared clonotypes between healthy human individuals. Sequencing used immunoSEQ multiplex PCR; TCRdb keeps in-frame clones, though not all of them. Seen here are 2 million to 2.5 million clones, roughly 90% observed once, and the top ten hold 0.37%. The specimen was naive CD4+ T cells from PBMCs. As to subset: CD45RA+ positively selected. The receptors shown here come from a man aged 18 to 30 in good health. Some clones in this sample may be carry-over from other donors' samples.

Here the CDR3 reads CASSLVLQRNTEAFF. CDR3 nucleotides: TGTGCCAGCAGCTTAGTTTTACAGCGGAACACTGAAGCTTTCTTT. This chain uses TRBV7-9 with TRBJ1-1, with D unresolved. CDR1 SEHNR and CDR2 FQNEAQ come from the germline V gene (reference sequence). Trimming removed 1 base at V and 1 base at J, with 10 bases between. The CDR3 totals 15 residues.

The V and J genes are TRBV5-1 and TRBJ1-3, with no clear D. Germline V gene data show CDR1 as SGHRS and CDR2 as YFSETQ. The ends were cut back, 3 bases at V and 0 bases at J, with 13 bases in the middle. The CDR3 sequence is 16 residues long. This CDR3 reads CASSSTPRSSGNTIYF. In nucleotides, the CDR3 is TGCGCCAGCAGCTCCACGCCCCGATCCTCTGGAAACACCATATATTTT. Complete variable domain (other parts from reference TRBV5-1 and TRBJ1-3): KAGVTQTPRYLIKTRGQQVTLSCSPISGHRSVSWYQQTPGQGLQFLFEYFSETQRNKGNFPGRFSGRQFSNSRSEMNVSTLELGDSALYLCASSSTPRSSGNTIYFGEGSWLTVV.

V is TRBV21-1 and J is TRBJ2-1; the D segment call TRBD2 is taken from the table without a DNA check. TRBV21-1 is classified as a pseudogene. CDR3 length equals 18 residues. CDR3 nucleotide sequence: TGTGCCAGCAGCAAAGCGCTCGGACTAGCGGGAGACGTCAATGAGCAGTTCTTC. Translation: CASSKALGLAGDVNEQFF.

This sequence joins TRBV28 and TRBJ1-1; D might be TRBD1 (6 bases). Trimming removed 2 bases at V and 0 bases at J, with 10 bases between. Germline-derived CDR1 and CDR2 are MDHEN and SYDVKM. This CDR3 comprises 15 residues. CDR3 DNA sequence: TGTGCCAGCAGTTTACCCCACAGGGTGAACACTGAAGCTTTCTTT. Translation: CASSLPHRVNTEAFF.

CDR3 loop: CASRVRGANEKLFF. The CDR3 DNA follows: TGTGCCAGCAGGGTGAGGGGGGCTAATGAAAAACTGTTTTTT. The chain links TRBV27 to TRBJ1-4, with D possibly TRBD1 on 6 matching bases. Per the germline V gene, CDR1 is MNHEY and CDR2 is SMNVEV (reference sequence). The CDR3 sequence is 14 residues long. Trimming took off 6 bases at V and 3 bases at J, with 11 bases between the two ends. Drawing the rest from reference TRBV27 and TRBJ1-4, the complete variable domain is EAQVTQNPRYLITVTGKKLTVTCSQNMNHEYMSWYRQDPGLGLRQIYYSMNVEVTDKGDVPEGYKVSRKEKRNFPLILESPSPNQTSLYFCASRVRGANEKLFFGSGTQLSVL.

This chain uses TRBV5-1 with TRBJ2-7; D ambiguous. V was trimmed by 0 bases and J by 0 bases, leaving 7 bases between them. The CDR3 has 14 residues. Germline V lookup: CDR1 SGHRS, CDR2 YFSETQ. In nucleotides, the CDR3 is TGCGCCAGCAGCTTGGCAGAGCCCTCCTACGAGCAGTACTTC. It specifies CASSLAEPSYEQYF.

The chain is built from TRBV2 and TRBJ2-3; D gene uncertain. This CDR3 has 11 residues. Trimming stripped 10 bases from V and 10 bases from J, with 15 bases between. Per germline, CDR1 SNHLY and CDR2 FYNNEI. This chain's CDR3 is CAKGVELPQYF. CDR3 nucleotides: TGTGCCAAAGGAGTAGAATTACCGCAGTATTTT.

The CDR3 reads CASMRLAGGRAEYEQYF. The CDR3 DNA is TGCGCCAGCATGAGACTAGCGGGAGGTCGCGCAGAGTACGAGCAGTACTTC. The chain joins TRBV10-1 to TRBJ2-7; 13 nucleotides align to TRBD2. This CDR3 has 17 residues. V lost 7 bases to trimming and J lost 4 bases; unmatched junction nucleotides: 13. Germline values: CDR1 WNHNN, CDR2 SYGVQD (reference sequence).

The chain combines TRBV5-1 with TRBJ2-1, with 7 bases lining up with TRBD2. After removal of 4 bases from V and 4 bases from J, the junction contained 14 bases not matched to a gene. This CDR3 spans 17 amino acids. CDR1 is SGHRS, CDR2 YFSETQ, per germline. The CDR3 loop reads CASSPGGRAKTYNEQFF. DNA of the CDR3: TGCGCCAGCAGCCCCGGGGGGAGGGCAAAGACGTACAATGAGCAGTTCTTC.

On this clone itself: Other DNA sequences of this sample code for an identical CDR3. The CDR3 region is CASSRAGRETQYF. For the CDR3, the DNA is TGTGCCAGTAGTAGGGCAGGGAGAGAGACCCAGTACTTC. The rearrangement links TRBV19 to TRBJ2-5; D may correspond to TRBD1 or TRBD2 (5 bases each). This CDR3 is 13 amino acids long. CDR1 and CDR2 from the germline V gene are LNHDA and SQIVND (reference sequence). Trimming pared 4 bases from V and 4 bases from J, leaving 10 bases between.

The chain is built from TRBV28 and TRBJ2-1; D is uncertain. V lost 5 bases, J lost 10 bases, and 12 bases lay in between. Germline CDR1 and CDR2: MDHEN and SYDVKM. CDR3 length: 12 residues. CDR3 sequence (DNA): TGTGCCAGCAGTCGCAGTTGGATAGAGCAGTTCTTC. It codes for CASSRSWIEQFF.

In the case of this clone: Other DNA sequences in the sample encode the same CDR3. The chain carries TRBV29-1 and TRBJ1-1; possibly TRBD1 for D (5 bases). V dropped 4 bases and J dropped 2 bases, with 11 bases sitting between them. Per germline, CDR1 SQVTM and CDR2 ANQGSEA. This CDR3 spans 13 amino acids. CDR3 nucleotide sequence: TGCAGCGTTGCAGGGCTTCTCAACACTGAAGCTTTCTTT. It encodes CSVAGLLNTEAFF.

This rearrangement joins TRBV5-4 to TRBJ2-2; maybe TRBD2 (5 bases). This CDR3 spans 13 amino acids. CDR1 and CDR2 from the germline V gene are SGHNT and YYREEE (reference sequence). The V gene lost 3 bases and the J gene lost 7 bases, with 10 bases spanning the gap. CDR3 coding DNA: TGTGCCAGCAGCTCGGGATGGGGCGGGGAGCTGTTTTTT. Translation gives CASSSGWGGELFF.

Regarding this clone: This sample includes further DNA sequences coding for the same CDR3. The rearrangement uses TRBV7-2 and TRBJ1-2, with D possibly being TRBD1 (6 bases). The CDR3 sequence is 13 residues long. V was cut by 1 base and J by 8 bases, with 11 bases left in between. Germline values: CDR1 SGHTA, CDR2 FQGNSA. The CDR3 protein is CASSLDRVGGYTF. The CDR3 DNA sequence: TGTGCCAGCAGCTTAGACAGGGTAGGGGGCTACACCTTC.

The chain joins TRBV18 to TRBJ2-7, with a weak D call TRBD1 (5 bases). CDR1 is KGHSH, CDR2 LQKENI, per germline. The CDR3 contains 15 residues. V lost 2 bases and J lost 2, with 13 bases in between. CDR3 sequence: CASSPAEGAPYEQYF. The CDR3 DNA sequence: TGTGCCAGCTCACCAGCAGAAGGGGCCCCCTACGAGCAGTACTTC.

J is TRBJ2-1 and V is TRBV5-4, with 8 bases aligning to TRBD2. The CDR3 spans 16 residues. Germline assignment: CDR1 SGHNT and CDR2 YYREEE (reference sequence). Unmatched junction bases numbered 11, after V lost 0 bases and J lost 9 bases. The CDR3 nucleotides read TGTGCCAGCAGCTTGGGACCCGGGACTAGAACCCCTGAGCAGTTCTTC. Translation gives CASSLGPGTRTPEQFF.

The CDR3 nucleotides are TGTGCCAGCAGTTCCGAGTATACGCAGTATTTT. Amino acid sequence: CASSSEYTQYF. This chain links TRBV6-6 with TRBJ2-3; D gene unclear. Trimming took 4 bases from V and 7 from J, leaving 6 bases between them. CDR1 is MNHNY, CDR2 SVGAGI, per germline (reference sequence). This CDR3 is 11 amino acids long.

The chain joins TRBV10-3 to TRBJ2-2, with D perhaps matching TRBD1 (6 bases). The CDR3 is 17 residues long. From germline, CDR1 is ENHRY and CDR2 SYGVKD. Trimming pared 0 bases from V and 6 bases from J, leaving 17 bases between. The CDR3 sequence: CAISESTGRGSAGELFF. For the CDR3, the DNA is TGTGCCATCAGTGAGTCGACGGGCAGGGGAAGCGCCGGGGAGCTGTTTTTT.

The chain has TRBV4-3 and TRBJ1-1; 7 nucleotides align to TRBD1. Germline assignment: CDR1 LGHNA and CDR2 YSLEER. J gave up 0 bases and V 1 base, and 5 bases lay outside the gene matches. CDR3 length equals 16 residues. CDR3 region: CASSQGRQGLNTEAFF. The CDR3 DNA follows: TGCGCCAGCAGCCAAGGTCGACAGGGACTGAACACTGAAGCTTTCTTT.

The chain has TRBV7-2 and TRBJ2-7; D unclear. The CDR3 spans 12 residues. From germline, CDR1 is SGHTA and CDR2 FQGNSA. V was pared by 2 bases and J by 7 bases, with 9 bases between. The CDR3 region is CASSLSIGEQYF. The DNA of the CDR3 is TGTGCCAGCAGCTTAAGTATCGGTGAGCAGTACTTC. The full variable domain, completed using reference TRBV7-2 and TRBJ2-7, is GAGVSQSPSNKVTEKGKDVELRCDPISGHTALYWYRQSLGQGLEFLIYFQGNSAPDKSGLPSDRFSAERTGGSVSTLTIQRTQQEDSAVYLCASSLSIGEQYFGPGTRLTVT.